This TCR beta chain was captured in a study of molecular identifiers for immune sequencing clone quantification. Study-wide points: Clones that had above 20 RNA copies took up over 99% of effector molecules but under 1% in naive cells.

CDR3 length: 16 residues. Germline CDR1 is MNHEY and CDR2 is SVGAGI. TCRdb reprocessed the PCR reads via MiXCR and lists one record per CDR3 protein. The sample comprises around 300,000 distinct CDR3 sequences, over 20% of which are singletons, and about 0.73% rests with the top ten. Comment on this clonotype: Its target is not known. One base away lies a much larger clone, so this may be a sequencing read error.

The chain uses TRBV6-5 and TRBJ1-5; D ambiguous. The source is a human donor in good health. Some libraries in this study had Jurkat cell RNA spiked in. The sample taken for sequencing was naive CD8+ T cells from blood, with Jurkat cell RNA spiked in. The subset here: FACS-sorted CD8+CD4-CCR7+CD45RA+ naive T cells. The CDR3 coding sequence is TGTGCCAGCAGCCACGGGTCAGTCTATAGCGATCAGCCCCAGCATTTT. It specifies CASSHGSVYSDQPQHF.